This paragraph covers one T cell receptor beta chain sequence. As yet, its antigen is unknown. Germline CDR1 is SGHTA and CDR2 is FQGNSA. The CDR3 runs 13 residues. Deletions cut 5 bases from V and 6 bases from J, with 11 bases between. This sample is part of a study of T cells in localized non-small cell lung cancer. Study outcomes and limitations: In uninvolved adjacent lung, T cell clonality reached its highest value, exceeding tumor. The study detected a median around 61 of the top 100 tumor clones in adjacent lung. Heterogeneity cannot be ruled out, as sequencing used one tumor region only.

Using immunoSEQ multiplex PCR, the repertoire was profiled, and TCRdb retains in-frame clones only, with some absent. In the table there are 20,000 to 30,000 clones, roughly 90% of which are singletons. This TCR derives from a man aged 40 to 70 with stage III squamous cell lung carcinoma. The specimen was peripheral blood, collected before any cancer treatment. The chain uses TRBV7-2 and TRBJ1-5, with a weak D call TRBD1 (5 bases). CDR3 in amino acids: CASSDQGSQPQHF. CDR3 DNA sequence: TGTGCCAGCAGCGATCAGGGTAGTCAGCCCCAGCATTTT. The full variable domain, in which reference TRBV7-2 and TRBJ1-5 provide the parts outside the CDR3, is GAGVSQSPSNKVTEKGKDVELRCDPISGHTALYWYRQSLGQGLEFLIYFQGNSAPDKSGLPSDRFSAERTGGSVSTLTIQRTQQEDSAVYLCASSDQGSQPQHFGDGTRLSIL.